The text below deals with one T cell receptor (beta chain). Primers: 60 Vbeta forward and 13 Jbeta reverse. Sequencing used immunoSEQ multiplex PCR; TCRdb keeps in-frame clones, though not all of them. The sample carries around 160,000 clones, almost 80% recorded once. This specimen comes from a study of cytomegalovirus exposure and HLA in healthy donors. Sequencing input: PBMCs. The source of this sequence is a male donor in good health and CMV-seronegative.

The CDR3 reads CATSEGGSYNEQFF. The CDR3 region has the DNA TGTGCCACCTCCGAGGGCGGGTCGTATAATGAGCAGTTCTTC. This chain joins TRBV6-5 and TRBJ2-1, with D perhaps TRBD2 (5 bases). Germline V gene data show CDR1 as MNHEY and CDR2 as SVGAGI. V lost 10 bases and J 7 bases, leaving 20 bases between the germline ends. The CDR3 contains 14 residues.